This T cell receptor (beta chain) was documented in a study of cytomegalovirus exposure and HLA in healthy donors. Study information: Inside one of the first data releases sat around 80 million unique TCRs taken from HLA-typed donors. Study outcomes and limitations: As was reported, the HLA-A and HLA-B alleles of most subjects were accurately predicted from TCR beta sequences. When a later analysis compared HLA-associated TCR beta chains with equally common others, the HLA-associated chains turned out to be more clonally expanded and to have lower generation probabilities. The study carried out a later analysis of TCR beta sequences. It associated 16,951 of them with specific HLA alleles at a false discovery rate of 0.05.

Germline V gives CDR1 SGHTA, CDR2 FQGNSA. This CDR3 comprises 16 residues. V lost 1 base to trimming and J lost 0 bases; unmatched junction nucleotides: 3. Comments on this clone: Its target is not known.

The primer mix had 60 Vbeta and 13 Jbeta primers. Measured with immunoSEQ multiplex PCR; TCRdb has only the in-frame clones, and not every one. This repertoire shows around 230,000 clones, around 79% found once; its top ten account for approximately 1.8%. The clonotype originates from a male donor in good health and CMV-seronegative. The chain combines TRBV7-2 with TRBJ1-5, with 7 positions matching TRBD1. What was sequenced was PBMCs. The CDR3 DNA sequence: TGTGCCAGCAGCTTAGGACAGGGTGGTAGCAATCAGCCCCAGCATTTT. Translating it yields CASSLGQGGSNQPQHF.